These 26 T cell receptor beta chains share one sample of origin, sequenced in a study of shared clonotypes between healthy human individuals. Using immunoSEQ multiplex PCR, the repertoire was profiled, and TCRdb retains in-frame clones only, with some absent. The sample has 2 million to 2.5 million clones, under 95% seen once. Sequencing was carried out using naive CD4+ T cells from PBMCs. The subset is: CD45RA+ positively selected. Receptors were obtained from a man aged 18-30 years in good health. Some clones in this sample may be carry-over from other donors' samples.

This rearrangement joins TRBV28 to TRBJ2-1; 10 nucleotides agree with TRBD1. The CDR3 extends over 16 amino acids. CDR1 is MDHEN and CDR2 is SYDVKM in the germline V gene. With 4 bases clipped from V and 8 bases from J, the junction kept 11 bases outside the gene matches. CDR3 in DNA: TGTGCCAGCAGTTACGCCGGGACAGGGGTTATCGATGAGCAGTTCTTC. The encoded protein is CASSYAGTGVIDEQFF. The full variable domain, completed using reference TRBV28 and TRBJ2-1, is DVKVTQSSRYLVKRTGEKVFLECVQDMDHENMFWYRQDPGLGLRLIYFSYDVKMKEKGDIPEGYSVSREKKERFSLILESASTNQTSMYLCASSYAGTGVIDEQFFGPGTRLTVL.

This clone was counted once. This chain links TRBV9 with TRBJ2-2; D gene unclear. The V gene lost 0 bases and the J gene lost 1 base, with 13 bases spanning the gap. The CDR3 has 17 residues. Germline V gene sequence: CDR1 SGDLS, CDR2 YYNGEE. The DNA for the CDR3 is TGTGCCAGCAGCGTAGCCCCATTCACCTTGAACACCGGGGAGCTGTTTTTT. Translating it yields CASSVAPFTLNTGELFF.

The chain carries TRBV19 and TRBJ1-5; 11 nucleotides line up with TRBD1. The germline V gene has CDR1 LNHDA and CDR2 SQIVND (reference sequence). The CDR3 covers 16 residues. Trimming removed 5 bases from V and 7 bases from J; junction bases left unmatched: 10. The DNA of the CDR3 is TGTGCCAGTAGTCTCCGGACAGGGGGCGTAGGGCAGCCCCAGCATTTT. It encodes CASSLRTGGVGQPQHF.

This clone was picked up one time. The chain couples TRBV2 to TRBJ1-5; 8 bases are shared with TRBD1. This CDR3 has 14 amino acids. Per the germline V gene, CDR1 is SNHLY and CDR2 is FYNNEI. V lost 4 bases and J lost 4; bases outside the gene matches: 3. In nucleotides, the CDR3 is TGTGCCAGCAGTGCAGGGGGCAAGAATCAGCCCCAGCATTTT. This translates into CASSAGGKNQPQHF.

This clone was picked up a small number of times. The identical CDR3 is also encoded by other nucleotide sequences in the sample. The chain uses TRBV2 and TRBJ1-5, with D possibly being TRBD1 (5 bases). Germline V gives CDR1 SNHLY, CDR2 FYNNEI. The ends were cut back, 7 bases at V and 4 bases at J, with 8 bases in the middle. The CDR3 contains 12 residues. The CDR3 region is CASMGGNQPQHF. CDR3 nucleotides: TGTGCCAGCATGGGGGGGAATCAGCCCCAGCATTTT.

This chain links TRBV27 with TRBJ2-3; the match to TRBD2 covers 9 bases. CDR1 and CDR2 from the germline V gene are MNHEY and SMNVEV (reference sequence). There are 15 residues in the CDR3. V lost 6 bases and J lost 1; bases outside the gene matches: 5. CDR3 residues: CASSQRGGGTDTQYF. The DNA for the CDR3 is TGTGCCAGCAGCCAACGCGGGGGGGGCACAGATACGCAGTATTTT.

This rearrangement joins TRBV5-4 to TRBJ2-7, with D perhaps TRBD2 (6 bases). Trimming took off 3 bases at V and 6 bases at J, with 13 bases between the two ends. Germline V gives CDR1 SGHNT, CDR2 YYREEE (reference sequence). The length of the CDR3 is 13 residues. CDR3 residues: CASSSLEGSEQYF. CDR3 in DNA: TGTGCCAGCAGCTCCCTGGAGGGCTCCGAGCAGTACTTC.

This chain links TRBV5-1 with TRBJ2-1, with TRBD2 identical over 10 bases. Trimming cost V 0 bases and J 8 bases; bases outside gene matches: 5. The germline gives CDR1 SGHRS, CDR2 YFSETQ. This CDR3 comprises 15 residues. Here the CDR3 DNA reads TGCGCCAGCAGCTTGGCAGCGGGAGGGCCCTATGAGCAGTTCTTC. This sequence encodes CASSLAAGGPYEQFF. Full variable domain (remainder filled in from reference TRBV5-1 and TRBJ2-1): KAGVTQTPRYLIKTRGQQVTLSCSPISGHRSVSWYQQTPGQGLQFLFEYFSETQRNKGNFPGRFSGRQFSNSRSEMNVSTLELGDSALYLCASSLAAGGPYEQFFGPGTRLTVL.

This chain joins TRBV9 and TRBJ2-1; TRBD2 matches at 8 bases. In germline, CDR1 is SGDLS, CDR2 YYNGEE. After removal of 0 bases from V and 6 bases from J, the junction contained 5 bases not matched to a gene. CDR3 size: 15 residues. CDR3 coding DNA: TGTGCCAGCAGCGTAGCGGGAGGGCCGTCCAATGAGCAGTTCTTC. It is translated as CASSVAGGPSNEQFF.

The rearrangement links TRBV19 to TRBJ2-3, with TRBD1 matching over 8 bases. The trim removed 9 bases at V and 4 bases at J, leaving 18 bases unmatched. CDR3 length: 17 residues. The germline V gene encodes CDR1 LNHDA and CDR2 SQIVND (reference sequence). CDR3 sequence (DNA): TGTGCCAGAGAAGCTTCCGGAAGGGACAGGATCGCAGATACGCAGTATTTT. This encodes CAREASGRDRIADTQYF.

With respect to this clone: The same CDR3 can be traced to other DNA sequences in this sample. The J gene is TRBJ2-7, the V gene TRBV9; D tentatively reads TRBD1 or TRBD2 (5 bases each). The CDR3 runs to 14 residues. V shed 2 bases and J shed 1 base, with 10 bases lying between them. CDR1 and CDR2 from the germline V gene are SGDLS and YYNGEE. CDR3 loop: CASSVGTASYEQYF. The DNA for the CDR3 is TGTGCCAGCAGCGTCGGGACCGCATCCTACGAGCAGTACTTC.

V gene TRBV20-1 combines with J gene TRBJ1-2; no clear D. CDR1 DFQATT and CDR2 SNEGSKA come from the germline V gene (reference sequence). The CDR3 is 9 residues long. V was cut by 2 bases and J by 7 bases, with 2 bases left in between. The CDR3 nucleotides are TGCAGTGCTAGACCTGGCTACACCTTC. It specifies CSARPGYTF.

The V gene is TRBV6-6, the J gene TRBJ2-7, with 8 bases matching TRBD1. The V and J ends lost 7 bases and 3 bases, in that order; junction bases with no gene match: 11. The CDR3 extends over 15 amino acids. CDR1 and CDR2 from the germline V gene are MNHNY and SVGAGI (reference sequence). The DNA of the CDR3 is TGTGCCAGCACCTCCGCCGGGACAGGCAACTACGAGCAGTACTTC. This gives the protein CASTSAGTGNYEQYF.

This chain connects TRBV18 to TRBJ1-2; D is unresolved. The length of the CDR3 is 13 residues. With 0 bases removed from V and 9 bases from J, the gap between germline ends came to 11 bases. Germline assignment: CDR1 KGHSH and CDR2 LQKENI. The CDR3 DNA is TGTGCCAGCTCACCACCCGCCAGGCCAAGCTACACCTTC. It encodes CASSPPARPSYTF.

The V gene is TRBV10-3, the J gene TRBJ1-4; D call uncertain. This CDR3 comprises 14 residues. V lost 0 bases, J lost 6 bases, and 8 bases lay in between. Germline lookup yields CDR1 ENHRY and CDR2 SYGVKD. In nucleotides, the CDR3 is TGTGCCATCAGTGAGTCGGGCACGGATGAAAAACTGTTTTTT. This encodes CAISESGTDEKLFF.

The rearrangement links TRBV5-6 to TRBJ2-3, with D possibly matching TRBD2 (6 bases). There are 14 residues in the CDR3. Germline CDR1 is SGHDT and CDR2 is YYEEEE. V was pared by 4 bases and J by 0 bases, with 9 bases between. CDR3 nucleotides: TGTGCCAGCAGCCTGGGGACTAGCACAGATACGCAGTATTTT. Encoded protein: CASSLGTSTDTQYF. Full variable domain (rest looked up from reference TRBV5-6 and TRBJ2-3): DAGVTQSPTHLIKTRGQQVTLRCSPKSGHDTVSWYQQALGQGPQFIFQYYEEEERQRGNFPDRFSGHQFPNYSSELNVNALLLGDSALYLCASSLGTSTDTQYFGPGTRLTVL.

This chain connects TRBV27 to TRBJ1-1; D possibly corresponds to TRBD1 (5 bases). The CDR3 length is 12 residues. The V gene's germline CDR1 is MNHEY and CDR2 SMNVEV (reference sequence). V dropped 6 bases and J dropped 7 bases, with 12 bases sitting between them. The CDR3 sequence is CASSPQGREAFF. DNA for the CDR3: TGTGCCAGCAGCCCCCAGGGACGTGAAGCTTTCTTT.

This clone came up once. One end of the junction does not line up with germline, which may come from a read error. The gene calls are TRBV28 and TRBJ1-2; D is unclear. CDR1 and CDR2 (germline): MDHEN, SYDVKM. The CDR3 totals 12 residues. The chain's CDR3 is CASSKAKYGYTF. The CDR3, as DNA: TGTGCCAGCAGCAAAGCTAAATATGGCTACACCTTC.

The CDR3 loop reads CASSMRQGNSGANVLTF. The CDR3 DNA reads as TGTGCCAGTAGTATGCGACAGGGTAACTCTGGGGCCAACGTCCTGACTTTC. The chain employs TRBV19 and TRBJ2-6; the match to TRBD1 covers 7 bases. The CDR3 spans 17 residues. V lost 3 bases to trimming and J lost 0 bases; unmatched junction nucleotides: 5. Per the germline V gene, CDR1 is LNHDA and CDR2 is SQIVND (reference sequence).

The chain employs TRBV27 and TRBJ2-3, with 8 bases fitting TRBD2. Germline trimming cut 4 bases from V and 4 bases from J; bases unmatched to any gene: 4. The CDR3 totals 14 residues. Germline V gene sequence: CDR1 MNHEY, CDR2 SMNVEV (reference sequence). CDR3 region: CASSYGLAADTQYF. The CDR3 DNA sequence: TGTGCCAGCAGTTACGGACTAGCCGCAGATACGCAGTATTTT.

This chain's CDR3 is CASLWTGTMNTEAFF. The CDR3 bases are TGTGCCAGCCTTTGGACAGGGACCATGAACACTGAAGCTTTCTTT. This chain links TRBV18 with TRBJ1-1; 8 bases agree with TRBD1. Per germline, CDR1 KGHSH and CDR2 LQKENI. J gave up 0 bases and V 8 bases, and 8 bases lay outside the gene matches. This CDR3 spans 15 amino acids. Full variable domain (outside the CDR3, taken from reference TRBV18 and TRBJ1-1): NAGVMQNPRHLVRRRGQEARLRCSPMKGHSHVYWYRQLPEEGLKFMVYLQKENIIDESGMPKERFSAEFPKEGPSILRIQQVVRGDSAAYFCASLWTGTMNTEAFFGQGTRLTVV.

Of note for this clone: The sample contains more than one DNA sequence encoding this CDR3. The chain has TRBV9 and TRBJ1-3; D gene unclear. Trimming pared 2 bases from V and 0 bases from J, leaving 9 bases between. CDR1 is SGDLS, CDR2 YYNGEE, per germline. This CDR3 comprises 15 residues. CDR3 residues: CASSVGRSSGNTIYF. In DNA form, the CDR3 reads TGTGCCAGCAGCGTCGGCCGTAGCTCTGGAAACACCATATATTTT.

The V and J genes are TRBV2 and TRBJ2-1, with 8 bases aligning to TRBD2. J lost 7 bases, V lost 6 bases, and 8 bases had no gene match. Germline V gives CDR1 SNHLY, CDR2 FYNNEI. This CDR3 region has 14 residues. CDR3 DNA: TGTGCCAGCAGCCCTTGGACTAGCCTAAATGAGCAGTTCTTC. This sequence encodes CASSPWTSLNEQFF. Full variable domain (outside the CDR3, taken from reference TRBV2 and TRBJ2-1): EPEVTQTPSHQVTQMGQEVILRCVPISNHLYFYWYRQILGQKVEFLVSFYNNEISEKSEIFDDQFSVERPDGSNFTLKIRSTKLEDSAMYFCASSPWTSLNEQFFGPGTRLTVL.

CDR3: CASTVGNTEAFF. DNA of the CDR3: TGTGCCAGTACCGTGGGGAACACTGAAGCTTTCTTT. The chain has TRBV19 and TRBJ1-1; no firm D call. The germline gives CDR1 LNHDA, CDR2 SQIVND (reference sequence). The ends were cut back, 7 bases at V and 1 base at J, with 7 bases in the middle. This CDR3 has 12 amino acids.

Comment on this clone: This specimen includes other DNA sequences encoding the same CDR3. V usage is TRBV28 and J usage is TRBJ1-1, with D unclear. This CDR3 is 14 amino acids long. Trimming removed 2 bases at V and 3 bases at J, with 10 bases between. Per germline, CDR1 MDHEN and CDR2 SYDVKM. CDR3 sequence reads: CASSLPGGYTEAFF. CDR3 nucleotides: TGTGCCAGCAGTTTACCCGGCGGATACACTGAAGCTTTCTTT.

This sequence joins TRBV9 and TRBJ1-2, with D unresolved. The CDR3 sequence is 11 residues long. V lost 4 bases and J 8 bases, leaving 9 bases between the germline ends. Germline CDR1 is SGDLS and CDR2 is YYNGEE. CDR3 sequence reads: CASSSFGGYTF. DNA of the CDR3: TGTGCCAGCAGCAGCTTCGGCGGCTACACCTTC.